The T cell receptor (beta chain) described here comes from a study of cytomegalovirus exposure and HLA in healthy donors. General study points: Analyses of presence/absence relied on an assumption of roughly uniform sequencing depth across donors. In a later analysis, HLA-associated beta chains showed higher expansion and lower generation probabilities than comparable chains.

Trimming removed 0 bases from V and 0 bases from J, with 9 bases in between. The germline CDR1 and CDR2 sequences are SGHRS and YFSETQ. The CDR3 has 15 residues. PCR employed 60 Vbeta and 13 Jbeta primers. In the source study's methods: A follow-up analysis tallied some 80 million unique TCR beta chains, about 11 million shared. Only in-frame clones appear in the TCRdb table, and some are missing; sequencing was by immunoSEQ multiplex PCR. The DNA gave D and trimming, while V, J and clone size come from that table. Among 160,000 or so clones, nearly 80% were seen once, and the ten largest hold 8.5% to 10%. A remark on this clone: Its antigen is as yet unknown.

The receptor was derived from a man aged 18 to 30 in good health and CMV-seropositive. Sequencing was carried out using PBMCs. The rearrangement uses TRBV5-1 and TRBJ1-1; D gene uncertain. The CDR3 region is CASSLASGMNTEAFF. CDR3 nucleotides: TGCGCCAGCAGCTTGGCCTCCGGGATGAACACTGAAGCTTTCTTT. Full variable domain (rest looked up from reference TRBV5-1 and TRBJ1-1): KAGVTQTPRYLIKTRGQQVTLSCSPISGHRSVSWYQQTPGQGLQFLFEYFSETQRNKGNFPGRFSGRQFSNSRSEMNVSTLELGDSALYLCASSLASGMNTEAFFGQGTRLTVV.